The 6 T cell receptor beta chains below come from one sample, sequenced in a study of blood T cell repertoires in COVID-19. The data were produced by immunoSEQ multiplex PCR, yet TCRdb's version contains in-frame clones alone and is incomplete. The sample shows about 270,000 clones, 70% to 90% of them seen only once. The material sequenced was PBMCs or T cells enriched from blood (not recorded which). These receptors all stem from a woman aged 40 to 50 with acute COVID-19.

The chain is built from TRBV19 and TRBJ2-5, with D possibly matching TRBD2 (8 bases). V was cut by 3 bases and J by 6 bases, with 14 bases left in between. The CDR3 sequence is 14 residues long. From germline, CDR1 is LNHDA and CDR2 SQIVND (reference sequence). The CDR3, as DNA: TGTGCCAGTAGTATTGGGACTAGGGGGCAGACCCAGTACTTC. Translated: CASSIGTRGQTQYF.

This rearrangement joins TRBV12-3 or TRBV12-4 to TRBJ2-7; a possible D gene is TRBD2 (5 bases). The CDR3 consists of 13 residues. Trimming shortened V by 3 bases and J by 5 bases, and 11 bases separated the two germline ends. The CDR3 bases are TGTGCCAGCAGTTTGGATGAAGCGGACGAGCAGTACTTC. Translating it yields CASSLDEADEQYF.

In this sample, this clone turned up once. The genes are TRBV10-2 and TRBJ1-5; D is ambiguous. The V end lost 4 bases, the J end lost 9 bases, and 10 bases lay between the germline ends. The V gene's germline CDR1 is WSHSY and CDR2 SAAADI. This CDR3 spans 12 amino acids. The DNA for the CDR3 is TGCGCCAGCAGTGTAAATCCAGGGCCCCAGCATTTT. Translating it yields CASSVNPGPQHF.

J is TRBJ2-2 and V is TRBV7-9; no definite D call. There are 12 residues in the CDR3. Germline V gene sequence: CDR1 SEHNR, CDR2 FQNEAQ (reference sequence). Deletions cut 8 bases from V and 6 bases from J, with 10 bases between. CDR3 nucleotide sequence: TGTGCCAGCTCTGAACGGGCCGGGGAGCTGTTTTTT. Translation: CASSERAGELFF.

The rearrangement joins TRBV5-5 to TRBJ2-3; D perhaps matches TRBD2 (5 bases). V lost 0 bases and J lost 5, with 13 bases in between. The CDR3 is 15 amino acids. Germline V gene sequence: CDR1 SGHKS, CDR2 YYEKEE (reference sequence). CDR3 bases: TGTGCCAGCAGCTTGGCCGCGGGCGCGGGAGATACGCAGTATTTT. Its protein product is CASSLAAGAGDTQYF.

This clone was seen only once. The chain has TRBV27 and TRBJ1-6; D is possibly TRBD1 (6 bases). CDR3 size: 13 residues. CDR1 and CDR2 from the germline V gene are MNHEY and SMNVEV (reference sequence). CDR3 loop: CAQTGGQGSPLHF. DNA of the CDR3: TGTGCTCAGACGGGGGGGCAAGGGTCACCCCTCCACTTT.